The 23 T cell receptor beta chains reported below all come from one sample, sequenced in a study of radiation and T cells in renal cell carcinoma. The time point was: baseline pretreatment blood. The sample's treatment: 15 Gy SBRT to primary tumor, nephrectomy 4 weeks later. Libraries were prepared by immunoSEQ multiplex PCR; TCRdb keeps only in-frame clonotypes and omits some of them. This sample has about 150,000 clones, with approximately 91% found just once. The source material was blood, sampled from a patient whose treatment included radiotherapy and nephrectomy. These receptors were collected from a woman between 50 and 59 years old with renal cell carcinoma.

This clone was counted only a few times. The chain has TRBV7-9 and TRBJ1-6; D gene uncertain. V was pared by 1 base and J by 7 bases, with 14 bases between. This CDR3 contains 16 residues. Germline V gives CDR1 SEHNR, CDR2 FQNEAQ (reference sequence). The CDR3 spells CASSLVLGFNNSPLHF. DNA for the CDR3: TGTGCCAGCAGCTTAGTACTCGGTTTTAACAATTCACCCCTCCACTTT.

V usage is TRBV6-1 and J usage is TRBJ1-2, with D possibly matching TRBD1 (5 bases). CDR1 and CDR2 (germline): MNHNS, SASEGT. V lost 3 bases and J 0 bases, leaving 26 bases between the germline ends. The CDR3 covers 20 residues. CDR3 region: CASSDTVGAATTYPNYGYTF. The DNA for the CDR3 is TGTGCCAGCAGTGACACCGTCGGGGCAGCCACCACTTATCCTAACTATGGCTACACCTTC.

The V call is TRBV7-9, the J call TRBJ1-2; TRBD1 might be the D (6 bases). CDR1 is SEHNR, CDR2 FQNEAQ, per germline (reference sequence). Deletions cut 5 bases from V and 3 bases from J, with 10 bases between. This CDR3 has 13 residues. The CDR3 loop is CASSQGPYYGYTF. The CDR3 nucleotides read TGTGCCAGCAGCCAGGGGCCGTACTATGGCTACACCTTC. Using reference TRBV7-9 and TRBJ1-2 for the parts outside the CDR3, the full variable domain is DTGVSQNPRHKITKRGQNVTFRCDPISEHNRLYWYRQTLGQGPEFLTYFQNEAQLEKSRLLSDRFSAERPKGSFSTLEIQRTEQGDSAMYLCASSQGPYYGYTFGSGTRLTVV.

V and J are TRBV6-5 and TRBJ1-1; D perhaps matches TRBD1 (5 bases). Germline assignment: CDR1 MNHEY and CDR2 SVGAGI. The length of the CDR3 is 15 residues. V was shortened by 6 bases and J by 4 bases, with 18 bases between the two germline ends. The CDR3 here is CASSPRAGRITEAFF. CDR3 sequence (DNA): TGTGCCAGCAGCCCCAGGGCAGGGAGGATCACTGAAGCTTTCTTT.

CDR3 sequence reads: CASSPTGTGANVLTF. DNA for the CDR3: TGTGCCAGCTCACCTACAGGGACTGGGGCCAACGTCCTGACTTTC. The rearrangement links TRBV18 to TRBJ2-6, with a weak D call TRBD1 (6 bases). The V gene's germline CDR1 is KGHSH and CDR2 LQKENI. The CDR3 sequence is 15 residues long. V lost 3 bases and J lost 2, with 8 bases in between.

This chain connects TRBV7-2 to TRBJ2-3; 9 nucleotides agree with TRBD2. This CDR3 has 16 residues. The V gene end was trimmed by 5 bases and the J gene end by 4 bases; junction bases not matched to a gene: 10. Germline CDR1 reads SGHTA; CDR2 reads FQGNSA. The CDR3 loop reads CASSPEWRGGADTQYF. The CDR3, as DNA: TGTGCCAGCAGCCCCGAGTGGCGGGGGGGCGCAGATACGCAGTATTTT.

The chain couples TRBV19 to TRBJ1-3, with a weak D call TRBD1 (5 bases). The CDR3 contains 18 residues. Germline CDR1 LNHDA, CDR2 SQIVND (reference sequence). V gave up 3 bases and J gave up 1 base, with 19 bases separating them. The CDR3 reads CASSMLAFSGRSGNTIYF. The CDR3, as DNA: TGTGCCAGTAGTATGTTGGCGTTCTCAGGGAGGTCTGGAAACACCATATATTTT.

This chain uses TRBV5-4 with TRBJ2-5; D unclear. The CDR3 has 12 residues. The V gene's germline CDR1 is SGHNT and CDR2 YYREEE (reference sequence). Trimming shortened V by 2 bases and J by 2 bases, and 4 bases separated the two germline ends. In DNA, the CDR3 is TGTGCCAGCAGCTTCCAGCAAGAGACCCAGTACTTC. Residues: CASSFQQETQYF.

The chain uses TRBV7-2 and TRBJ2-2; TRBD1 aligns across 9 bases. CDR1 SGHTA and CDR2 FQGNSA come from the germline V gene. V gave up 5 bases and J gave up 8 bases; unmatched junction bases: 9. This CDR3 is 15 amino acids long. CDR3 loop: CASSPRTGALGELFF. The CDR3, as DNA: TGTGCCAGCAGCCCCCGGACAGGGGCCTTAGGGGAGCTGTTTTTT. The whole variable domain, filled in from reference TRBV7-2 and TRBJ2-2, reads GAGVSQSPSNKVTEKGKDVELRCDPISGHTALYWYRQSLGQGLEFLIYFQGNSAPDKSGLPSDRFSAERTGGSVSTLTIQRTQQEDSAVYLCASSPRTGALGELFFGEGSRLTVL.

The rearrangement links TRBV7-9 to TRBJ1-4, with 9 bases matching TRBD1. Trimming removed 6 bases from V and 7 bases from J; junction bases left unmatched: 9. The CDR3 has 15 amino acids. Germline V gene data show CDR1 as SEHNR and CDR2 as FQNEAQ (reference sequence). The CDR3 nucleotides read TGTGCCAGCAGGGGTACAGGGGGCGAGTTTGAAAAACTGTTTTTT. Its protein product is CASRGTGGEFEKLFF. The whole variable domain, filled in from reference TRBV7-9 and TRBJ1-4, reads DTGVSQNPRHKITKRGQNVTFRCDPISEHNRLYWYRQTLGQGPEFLTYFQNEAQLEKSRLLSDRFSAERPKGSFSTLEIQRTEQGDSAMYLCASRGTGGEFEKLFFGSGTQLSVL.

The V and J genes are TRBV4-1 and TRBJ2-6, with 8 positions matching TRBD1. J lost 1 base, V lost 3 bases, and 5 bases had no gene match. Germline V CDR1 and CDR2: MGHRA, YSYEKL. The CDR3 is 17 residues long. The CDR3 DNA reads TGCGCCAGCAGCCAGGGGGACAGGAGGTCTGGGGCCAACGTCCTGACTTTC. Translation: CASSQGDRRSGANVLTF.

The chain carries TRBV4-1 and TRBJ2-7; the D gene is possibly TRBD1 (6 bases). CDR1 MGHRA and CDR2 YSYEKL come from the germline V gene. The CDR3 spans 15 residues. V dropped 1 base and J dropped 1 base, with 11 bases sitting between them. DNA of the CDR3: TGCGCCAGCAGCCAAGCTGACAGGCTTTCCTACGAGCAGTACTTC. Protein sequence: CASSQADRLSYEQYF.

The chain joins TRBV6-1 to TRBJ1-4, with D hard to call. The CDR3 is 13 amino acids. The germline V and J ends were trimmed by 3 bases and 4 bases, with 6 bases remaining between them. Germline V CDR1 and CDR2: MNHNS, SASEGT. CDR3 residues: CASSDTVNEKLFF. The CDR3 bases are TGTGCCAGCAGTGATACGGTTAATGAAAAACTGTTTTTT.

This chain uses TRBV19 with TRBJ2-5; D unclear. The CDR3 contains 12 residues. Per germline, CDR1 LNHDA and CDR2 SQIVND (reference sequence). The V end was cut by 4 bases, the J end by 5 bases, with 8 bases between. The CDR3 region has the DNA TGTGCCAGTAGTACTAGGGCGGAGACCCAGTACTTC. Translating it yields CASSTRAETQYF.

J is TRBJ1-2 and V is TRBV7-2; no clear D. V lost 1 base and J 0 bases, leaving 12 bases between the germline ends. Germline V gives CDR1 SGHTA, CDR2 FQGNSA. This CDR3 spans 16 amino acids. Here the CDR3 reads CASSLGWRVSNYGYTF. CDR3 nucleotide sequence: TGTGCCAGCAGCTTAGGGTGGAGGGTGTCTAACTATGGCTACACCTTC.

This chain connects TRBV7-6 to TRBJ2-5, with 8 bases that match TRBD2. This CDR3 has 13 residues. Germline values: CDR1 SGHVS, CDR2 FNYEAQ. V lost 5 bases and J lost 3; bases outside the gene matches: 2. The CDR3: CASSEGLEETQYF. DNA of the CDR3: TGTGCCAGCAGCGAGGGACTAGAAGAGACCCAGTACTTC. The variable domain in full, with the rest retrieved from reference TRBV7-6 and TRBJ2-5, is GAGVSQSPRYKVTKRGQDVALRCDPISGHVSLYWYRQALGQGPEFLTYFNYEAQQDKSGLPNDRFSAERPEGSISTLTIQRTEQRDSAMYRCASSEGLEETQYFGPGTRLLVL.

The chain is built from TRBV4-3 and TRBJ2-1; D is undetermined. V lost 0 bases and J lost 0, with 6 bases in between. The CDR3 loop spans 15 amino acids. Germline V gene data show CDR1 as LGHNA and CDR2 as YSLEER. The CDR3 bases are TGCGCCAGCAGCCAAGATACAAGCTCCTACAATGAGCAGTTCTTC. This encodes CASSQDTSSYNEQFF.

The V call is TRBV14, the J call TRBJ1-2; possibly TRBD1 for D (5 bases). Trimming pared 5 bases from V and 6 bases from J, leaving 13 bases between. The CDR3 consists of 13 residues. Germline CDR1 and CDR2: SGHDN and FVKESK. This CDR3 reads CASSIGTPNGYTF. In DNA form, the CDR3 reads TGTGCCAGCAGCATCGGGACCCCAAATGGCTACACCTTC.

This clone was counted only a few times. This chain links TRBV15 with TRBJ1-4; 7 positions agree with TRBD1. CDR1 and CDR2 from the germline V gene are LNHNV and YYDKDF (reference sequence). The CDR3 spans 16 residues. The V and J ends lost 9 bases and 8 bases, in that order; junction bases with no gene match: 18. The DNA of the CDR3 is TGTGCCACATCCACCCAAGCTTCAGGGGGGGACGAAAAACTGTTTTTT. This codes for CATSTQASGGDEKLFF.

The chain combines TRBV4-1 with TRBJ2-3; 9 bases line up with TRBD1. The CDR3 runs to 16 residues. Germline CDR1 is MGHRA and CDR2 is YSYEKL. The ends lost 3 bases at V and 4 bases at J; junction bases unmatched: 8. The CDR3 bases are TGCGCCAGCAGCCAGTCCGGGACAGGGTATGCAGATACGCAGTATTTT. As protein: CASSQSGTGYADTQYF.

This clone was detected only a few times. This sequence joins TRBV5-4 and TRBJ2-7, with no clear D. The V and J ends lost 0 bases and 2 bases respectively, with 9 bases between them. CDR3 size: 14 residues. Germline V gene lookup returns CDR1 SGHNT and CDR2 YYREEE (reference sequence). DNA for the CDR3: TGTGCCAGCAGCTTGGCTGCAAGCACCTACGAGCAGTACTTC. Amino acid sequence: CASSLAASTYEQYF.

The CDR3 here is CASKSGETNTGELFF. CDR3 coding DNA: TGTGCCAGCAAGAGCGGAGAGACGAACACCGGGGAGCTGTTTTTT. V usage is TRBV5-4 and J usage is TRBJ2-2, with D perhaps matching TRBD2 (5 bases). Trimming pared 6 bases from V and 0 bases from J, leaving 12 bases between. This CDR3 has 15 amino acids. Germline V CDR1 and CDR2: SGHNT, YYREEE (reference sequence).

The chain has TRBV9 and TRBJ2-5; tentative D call: TRBD2 (7 bases). This CDR3 comprises 16 residues. Germline assignment: CDR1 SGDLS and CDR2 YYNGEE. With 0 bases removed from V and 5 bases from J, the gap between germline ends came to 17 bases. The CDR3 reads CASSVAPGGPGETQYF. CDR3 DNA: TGTGCCAGCAGCGTAGCTCCGGGGGGCCCAGGGGAGACCCAGTACTTC.